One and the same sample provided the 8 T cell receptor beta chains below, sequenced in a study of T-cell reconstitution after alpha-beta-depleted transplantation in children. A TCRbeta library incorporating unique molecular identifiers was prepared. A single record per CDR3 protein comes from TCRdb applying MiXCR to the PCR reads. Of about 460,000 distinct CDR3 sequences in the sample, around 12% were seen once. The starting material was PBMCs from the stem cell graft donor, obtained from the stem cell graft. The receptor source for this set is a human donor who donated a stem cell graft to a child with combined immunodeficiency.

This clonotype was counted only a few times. The CDR3 is CASSLPGAWGYTF. CDR3 in DNA: TGTGCCAGCAGTTTACCGGGGGCGTGGGGCTACACCTTC. The chain uses TRBV28 and TRBJ1-2; D perhaps matches TRBD1 (6 bases). Trimming removed 2 bases at V and 8 bases at J, with 12 bases between. Germline CDR1 is MDHEN and CDR2 is SYDVKM. The CDR3 contains 13 residues.

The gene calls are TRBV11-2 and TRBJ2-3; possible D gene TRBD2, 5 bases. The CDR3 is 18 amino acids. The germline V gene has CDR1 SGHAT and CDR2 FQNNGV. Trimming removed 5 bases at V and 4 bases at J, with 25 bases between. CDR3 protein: CASSQALRGQNPADTQYF. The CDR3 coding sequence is TGTGCCAGCAGCCAGGCCTTAAGAGGGCAAAACCCGGCAGATACGCAGTATTTT. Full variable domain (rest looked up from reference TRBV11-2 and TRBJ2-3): EAGVAQSPRYKIIEKRQSVAFWCNPISGHATLYWYQQILGQGPKLLIQFQNNGVVDDSQLPKDRFSAERLKGVDSTLKIQPAKLEDSAVYLCASSQALRGQNPADTQYFGPGTRLTVL.

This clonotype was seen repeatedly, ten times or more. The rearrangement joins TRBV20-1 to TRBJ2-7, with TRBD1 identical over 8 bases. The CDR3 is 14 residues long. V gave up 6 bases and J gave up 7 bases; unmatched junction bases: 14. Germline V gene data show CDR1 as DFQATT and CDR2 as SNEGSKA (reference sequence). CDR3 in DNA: TGCAGTGCGCCTCCGGGACAGGAGCCTACGGAGCAGTACTTC. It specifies CSAPPGQEPTEQYF.

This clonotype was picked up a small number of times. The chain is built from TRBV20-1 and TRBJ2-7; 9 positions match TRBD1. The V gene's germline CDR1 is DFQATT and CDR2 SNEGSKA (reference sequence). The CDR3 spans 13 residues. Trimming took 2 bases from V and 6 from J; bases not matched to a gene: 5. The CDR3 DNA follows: TGCAGTGCTAGAACGGGACAGGGACCCGAGCAGTACTTC. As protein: CSARTGQGPEQYF.

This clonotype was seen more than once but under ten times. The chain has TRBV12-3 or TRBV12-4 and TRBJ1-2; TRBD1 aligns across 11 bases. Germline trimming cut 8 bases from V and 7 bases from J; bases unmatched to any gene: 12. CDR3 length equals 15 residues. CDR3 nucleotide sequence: TGTGCCAGCCCCCGAGCCGGGACAGGGGGAGTTGGCTACACCTTC. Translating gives CASPRAGTGGVGYTF.

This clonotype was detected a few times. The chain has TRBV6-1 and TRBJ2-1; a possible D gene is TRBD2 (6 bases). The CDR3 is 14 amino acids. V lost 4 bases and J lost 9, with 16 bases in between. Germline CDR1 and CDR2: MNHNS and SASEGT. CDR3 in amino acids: CASSVTPGVSEQFF. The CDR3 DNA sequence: TGTGCCAGCAGTGTGACCCCGGGGGTATCTGAGCAGTTCTTC.

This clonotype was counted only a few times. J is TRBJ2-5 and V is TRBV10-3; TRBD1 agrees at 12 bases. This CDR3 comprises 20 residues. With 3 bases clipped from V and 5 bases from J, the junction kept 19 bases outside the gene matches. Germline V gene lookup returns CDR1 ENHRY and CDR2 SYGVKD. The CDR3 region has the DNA TGTGCCATCAGTGAAACCCCACCCGGGACAGGGGGCGTCCTTTGGGAGACCCAGTACTTC. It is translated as CAISETPPGTGGVLWETQYF.

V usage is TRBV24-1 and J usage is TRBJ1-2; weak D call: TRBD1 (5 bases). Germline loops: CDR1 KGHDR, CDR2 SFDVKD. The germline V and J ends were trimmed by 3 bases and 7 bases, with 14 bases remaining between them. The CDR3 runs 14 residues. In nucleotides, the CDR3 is TGTGCCACCAGTGATCCTGGACAAGGGGTTGGCTACACCTTC. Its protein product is CATSDPGQGVGYTF.